Given below is one TCR beta chain in context. Its antigen remains unidentified. This sample stems from a study of CD8 T cells in ankylosing spondylitis. Study-wide points: Characteristic of ankylosing spondylitis blood, it appeared, was a TCR beta motif comprising eight highly homologous variants. Matched synovial fluid from ankylosing spondylitis patients was reported to be enriched for disease-linked clones.

Trimming cost V 7 bases and J 5 bases, with 11 bases left between them. From germline, CDR1 is MNHEY and CDR2 SVGEGT. The CDR3 runs 13 residues. TCRdb itself ran the 5' RACE reads through MiXCR, one entry per CDR3 protein. Found here are about 800,000 distinct CDR3 sequences, 12% of them singletons; the top ten hold 0.51%. Input material: blood, either unsorted or a sorted T cell fraction (not recorded which). The J gene is TRBJ2-2, the V gene TRBV6-2 or TRBV6-3, with TRBD2 as a possible D gene (5 bases). This sequence was found in a male donor with ankylosing spondylitis. The CDR3 DNA reads TGTGCCAGCACTCGGGAAGGGACCGGGGAGCTGTTTTTT. This translates into CASTREGTGELFF.